Each of the 19 T cell receptor beta chains below was sequenced from the same sample in a study of blood T cell repertoires in COVID-19 (TCRdb year 2020). The library came from the immunoSEQ multiplex PCR assay. TCRdb holds this immuneACCESS table with in-frame rearrangements only. Some clones are missing; in checked studies, unresolved V genes explain under half, and the rest has no known cause. Across this sample there are around 300,000 clones, with roughly 90% seen only once. Clones ranked in the top ten supply approximately 0.85% of the sample. The specimen was peripheral blood. The receptors here all came from a woman aged 40-49 years who had recovered from COVID-19.

This chain uses TRBV11-3 with TRBJ1-1; the D gene is possibly TRBD1 (5 bases). V dropped 1 base and J dropped 1 base, with 19 bases sitting between them. Germline CDR1 reads SGHNT; CDR2 reads YENEEA. This CDR3 has 18 residues. The CDR3 loop reads CASSLAGRMGQKNTEAFF. CDR3 coding DNA: TGTGCCAGCAGCTTAGCAGGTAGAATGGGGCAGAAGAACACTGAAGCTTTCTTT.

CDR3 loop: CASSLLKLAGDEQYF. DNA for the CDR3: TGTGCCAGCAGTCTACTCAAACTAGCGGGAGACGAGCAGTACTTC. The J gene is TRBJ2-7, the V gene TRBV2, with 11 bases aligning to TRBD2. The J segment lost 5 bases and the V segment lost 5 bases, leaving 8 bases of the junction unmatched. The CDR3 runs 15 residues. Germline assignment: CDR1 SNHLY and CDR2 FYNNEI.

The gene calls are TRBV10-3 and TRBJ2-5; maybe TRBD2 (5 bases). Looked up from germline, CDR1 is ENHRY and CDR2 is SYGVKD. The germline V and J ends were trimmed by 3 bases and 4 bases, with 9 bases remaining between them. The CDR3 is 13 residues long. The CDR3 sequence: CAISEPAGETQYF. The CDR3 coding sequence is TGTGCCATCAGTGAACCGGCGGGAGAGACCCAGTACTTC.

The chain joins TRBV7-9 to TRBJ2-6; D not resolved. Germline V gene data show CDR1 as SEHNR and CDR2 as FQNEAQ (reference sequence). V dropped 6 bases and J dropped 1 base, with 10 bases sitting between them. The CDR3 has 15 amino acids. CDR3 bases: TGTGCCAGCAGTCAGACAAATTCTGGGGCCAACGTCCTGACTTTC. Translation: CASSQTNSGANVLTF.

This clone has a handful of counts. The chain carries TRBV20-1 and TRBJ1-1; D is unresolved. This CDR3 has 11 residues. The germline gives CDR1 DFQATT, CDR2 SNEGSKA (reference sequence). This CDR3 reads CRGQSGTEAFF. The CDR3 nucleotides read TGCAGGGGTCAGTCGGGCACTGAAGCTTTCTTT.

This sequence joins TRBV14 and TRBJ2-1, with TRBD2 matching 7 bases. There are 15 residues in the CDR3. Unmatched junction bases numbered 12, after V lost 4 bases and J lost 9 bases. CDR1 is SGHDN, CDR2 FVKESK, per germline. This CDR3 is CASSLRDYPLGEQFF. The CDR3 bases are TGTGCCAGCAGCCTCCGGGACTACCCCTTGGGTGAGCAGTTCTTC.

CDR3 protein: CATSDLGETGGITGELFF. CDR3 nucleotides: TGTGCCACCAGTGATTTGGGGGAGACAGGGGGCATCACCGGGGAGCTGTTTTTT. The chain has TRBV24-1 and TRBJ2-2; 10 bases are shared with TRBD1. V was clipped by 0 bases and J by 4 bases; unmatched bases: 7. Per the germline V gene, CDR1 is KGHDR and CDR2 is SFDVKD. The CDR3 totals 18 residues.

The genes are TRBV5-4 and TRBJ2-5, with 7 bases fitting TRBD2. The trim removed 3 bases at V and 4 bases at J, leaving 15 bases unmatched. CDR1 and CDR2 from the germline V gene are SGHNT and YYREEE (reference sequence). The CDR3 loop spans 17 amino acids. The CDR3 DNA is TGTGCCAGCAGCTCGGCGGGGGTAGCGGGTAGGTCAGAGACCCAGTACTTC. Protein: CASSSAGVAGRSETQYF.

The chain carries TRBV4-1 and TRBJ1-3; 7 nucleotides agree with TRBD1. The CDR3 totals 16 residues. J was trimmed by 4 bases and V by 1 base; bases with no gene match: 7. Germline loops: CDR1 MGHRA, CDR2 YSYEKL. The CDR3 spells CASSQGPQGSGNTIYF. The CDR3 DNA reads TGCGCCAGCAGCCAAGGTCCACAGGGGTCCGGAAACACCATATATTTT.

This rearrangement joins TRBV5-1 to TRBJ2-5, with 7 bases lining up with TRBD1. The CDR3 sequence is 15 residues long. Germline assignment: CDR1 SGHRS and CDR2 YFSETQ. The ends lost 1 base at V and 3 bases at J; junction bases unmatched: 6. CDR3 sequence reads: CASSLYLGTEETQYF. In DNA, the CDR3 is TGCGCCAGCAGCTTGTACCTGGGGACAGAAGAGACCCAGTACTTC.

V usage is TRBV3-1 (or the pseudogene TRBV3-2) and J usage is TRBJ1-1; D unresolved. Germline V gene sequence: CDR1 LGHDT, CDR2 YNNKEL (reference sequence). CDR3 length: 12 amino acids. Trimming cost V 5 bases and J 3 bases, with 7 bases left between them. DNA for the CDR3: TGTGCCAGCAGCACGCGGGACACTGAAGCTTTCTTT. Translation: CASSTRDTEAFF.

This chain links TRBV29-1 with TRBJ1-1; tentative D call: TRBD1 (6 bases). From germline, CDR1 is SQVTM and CDR2 ANQGSEA. Trimming pared 3 bases from V and 5 bases from J, leaving 19 bases between. CDR3 length: 15 residues. The CDR3 protein is CSVDPELMRGTEAFF. CDR3 sequence (DNA): TGCAGCGTTGACCCCGAGTTGATGAGGGGGACTGAAGCTTTCTTT. Using reference TRBV29-1 and TRBJ1-1 for the parts outside the CDR3, the full variable domain is SAVISQKPSRDICQRGTSLTIQCQVDSQVTMMFWYRQQPGQSLTLIATANQGSEATYESGFVIDKFPISRPNLTFSTLTVSNMSPEDSSIYLCSVDPELMRGTEAFFGQGTRLTVV.

This clone was seen ten or more times. The rearrangement joins TRBV4-2 to TRBJ2-1; 11 bases align to TRBD2. Looked up from germline, CDR1 is LGHNA and CDR2 is YNFKEQ. The junction had 4 bases not matched to a gene; V was cut back by 3 bases and J by 6 bases. The CDR3 spans 15 residues. The chain's CDR3 is CASSHGTSGGNEQFF. The CDR3 DNA follows: TGTGCCAGCAGCCACGGGACTAGCGGTGGCAATGAGCAGTTCTTC.

The chain links TRBV2 to TRBJ2-3; perhaps TRBD1 as D (6 bases). Germline-derived CDR1 and CDR2 are SNHLY and FYNNEI. V lost 1 base to trimming and J lost 14 bases, with 16 bases between them. The CDR3 has 13 residues. The CDR3 loop is CASSEVPGTIGYF. The CDR3, as DNA: TGTGCCAGCAGTGAAGTGCCCGGGACAATTGGGTATTTT. Supplemented by reference TRBV2 and TRBJ2-3, the full variable domain reads EPEVTQTPSHQVTQMGQEVILRCVPISNHLYFYWYRQILGQKVEFLVSFYNNEISEKSEIFDDQFSVERPDGSNFTLKIRSTKLEDSAMYFCASSEVPGTIGYFGPGTRLTVL.

This chain joins TRBV3-1 (or the pseudogene TRBV3-2) and TRBJ2-7, with 9 bases identical to TRBD2. Unmatched junction bases numbered 13, after V lost 9 bases and J lost 4 bases. Germline lookup yields CDR1 LGHDT and CDR2 YNNKEL (reference sequence). The CDR3 extends over 15 amino acids. The CDR3 DNA follows: TGTGCCAGTGTCCCTGCCGGCGGGGGGGCATACGAGCAGTACTTC. Amino acids: CASVPAGGGAYEQYF.

The V gene is TRBV27, the J gene TRBJ2-2; TRBD2 agrees at 9 bases. The CDR3 runs 16 residues. Germline values: CDR1 MNHEY, CDR2 SMNVEV (reference sequence). Trimming cost V 5 bases and J 2 bases; bases outside gene matches: 6. CDR3 nucleotide sequence: TGTGCCAGCAGTCCCGTGACTAGCGGAAACACCGGGGAGCTGTTTTTT. Its translation is CASSPVTSGNTGELFF.

The V call is TRBV28, the J call TRBJ2-1, with 7 bases identical to TRBD2. The junction had 14 bases not matched to a gene; V was cut back by 3 bases and J by 9 bases. The germline gives CDR1 MDHEN, CDR2 SYDVKM. The CDR3 has 16 residues. The CDR3 coding sequence is TGTGCCAGCAGTTTCTTTCCCCCTCGGAGCGGGGCTGAGCAGTTCTTC. Translating it yields CASSFFPPRSGAEQFF.

The chain carries TRBV13 and TRBJ2-7, with 8 bases that match TRBD1. Germline lookup yields CDR1 PRHDT and CDR2 FYEKMQ (reference sequence). The CDR3 has 19 residues. V shed 6 bases, J shed 1 base, and the junction held 20 bases outside the gene matches. Here the CDR3 reads CASRNQGGDGQGFSYEQYF. CDR3 bases: TGTGCCAGCAGGAACCAAGGCGGAGACGGACAGGGATTTTCCTACGAGCAGTACTTC.

V and J are TRBV4-1 and TRBJ1-5; D gene ambiguous. CDR3 length equals 15 residues. Per germline, CDR1 MGHRA and CDR2 YSYEKL. With 1 base removed from V and 6 bases from J, the gap between germline ends came to 13 bases. CDR3 region: CASSQAPTAGQPQHF. CDR3 DNA sequence: TGCGCCAGCAGCCAAGCCCCTACAGCGGGTCAGCCCCAGCATTTT.